This T cell receptor (beta chain) was sequenced in a study of T cells in Graves' hyperthyroidism and ophthalmopathy (dated by TCRdb to between 2018 and 2021). Regarding the complete study: Peripheral blood was sampled at the time of initial diagnosis, prior to any treatment. TCR V-J signatures able to tell the groups apart were searched for in a discovery cohort of 90 to 100 patients, of whom more than 40 had Graves' ophthalmopathy and about 55 had stable Graves' hyperthyroidism. Whether ophthalmopathy could be predicted prospectively was tested in an independent validation cohort made up of some 20 hyperthyroidism patients plus 17 patients who later progressed to ophthalmopathy. For training and testing, the 100 or so patients in the discovery cohort were randomly divided in a 7:3 ratio. The study also compared thyroid tissue and blood T-cell repertoires from roughly six Graves' hyperthyroidism patients. Following sampling, methimazole starting at 30 mg daily was given to hyperthyroidism patients, and high-dose intravenous methylprednisolone was given to ophthalmopathy patients. The paper reports TCR Vbeta CDR3 sequencing of approximately 140 peripheral blood samples: some 44 ophthalmopathy, about 75 hyperthyroidism and approximately 17 progressor patients. General conclusions and limits of the study: In validation, the model predicted progression to ophthalmopathy with approximately 70% sensitivity and less than 75% specificity, a median of 6.5 months before onset. Sample size was not statistically predetermined, and investigators were not blinded to group allocation. Most expanded thyroid clonotypes (frequency above 0.001) were also found in blood, which suggests that blood repertoires may mirror thyroid immune responses. In cross-validation, a model built on a 13 V-J signature told ophthalmopathy apart from stable hyperthyroidism with less than 90% sensitivity and about 81% specificity, and in testing the same model reached 80%/75%.

In the ophthalmopathy patients, disease was moderately to severely active, with a Clinical Activity Score of 3 or more, a NOSPECS grade of 4 or more, and a duration of less than 3 months. Exclusion was applied to patients with uncontrolled infections, other autoimmune diseases, pregnancy or lactation. Diagnoses were established on the basis of clinical symptoms, serum thyroxine and TRAb, thyroid ultrasound, and orbital computed tomography. PBMCs were separated from 7.5 to 10 ml of fresh peripheral blood using Ficoll-Paque density gradient centrifugation. Total RNA was extracted with Trizol reagent, and quality was checked on an Agilent 2100 Bioanalyzer. This clonotype was counted ten times or more. Its antigen is unknown. Base qualities are not at hand, and no much larger clone is one base apart. Counted from cysteine to phenylalanine, this CDR3 has 17 amino acids. This entry keeps only the CDR3 DNA: 51 bases, framed from base 1. At the junction V is shortened by 2 bases and J by 0 bases, with 17 bases in between.

Amplification of TCR beta CDR3 regions was carried out from RNA transcripts. The first round of RT-PCR for the TCR CDR3 was performed with the HTBI primer set and the Qiagen OneStep RT-PCR kit. The libraries were constructed in a second round of multiplex PCR and then size-selected and purified. Sequencing of the libraries was done on an Illumina HiSeq2000 using paired-end 100 bp reads. The published analysis was carried out like this. SOAPnuke was used to process the raw data, with reads discarded if the reads contained adapters or uncalled bases, had a mean Phred below 15, or lacked an exact constant-primer or identifier match. COPE v1.2.5 was used to merge the high-quality paired reads, and each unique nucleotide sequence was defined as a clonotype. Clonotypes were aligned to IMGT TRBV, TRBD and TRBJ reference segments using MiTCR v1.1. The analysis included only V-J combinations with a frequency above 0.0001, which together covered 99% to 99.2% of the repertoires. The TCS score was defined as F50 (clonal expansion) divided by E x V (chaos), with BLOSUM62-based TCRdist calculated between CDR3 peptides within each V-J. Welch's t-statistics and random forest reduced 500 to 650 V-J features to about 12, which were used in a naive Bayes classifier (R e1071). TCRdb reprocessing: public reads trimmed at Q25 with fastp, clones called with MiXCR, in-frame beta chains kept. Each entry is one CDR3 protein sequence, shown with its most common DNA and genes. V and J calls and clone size were set by TCRdb, not the authors. Here the sample has about 590,000 distinct CDR3 sequences; 13% to 15% occur a single time. The ten largest clones represent roughly 7.1% of the sample.

The chain employs TRBV12-3 or TRBV12-4 and TRBJ2-7; no confident D gene assignment can be made. Sequencing was performed on blood. The source is a woman under 30 with Graves' ophthalmopathy. Here the CDR3 is given as CASSLQRSKGYSYEQYF. The bases read TGTGCCAGCAGTTTACAAAGGTCGAAAGGGTACTCCTACGAGCAGTACTTC.